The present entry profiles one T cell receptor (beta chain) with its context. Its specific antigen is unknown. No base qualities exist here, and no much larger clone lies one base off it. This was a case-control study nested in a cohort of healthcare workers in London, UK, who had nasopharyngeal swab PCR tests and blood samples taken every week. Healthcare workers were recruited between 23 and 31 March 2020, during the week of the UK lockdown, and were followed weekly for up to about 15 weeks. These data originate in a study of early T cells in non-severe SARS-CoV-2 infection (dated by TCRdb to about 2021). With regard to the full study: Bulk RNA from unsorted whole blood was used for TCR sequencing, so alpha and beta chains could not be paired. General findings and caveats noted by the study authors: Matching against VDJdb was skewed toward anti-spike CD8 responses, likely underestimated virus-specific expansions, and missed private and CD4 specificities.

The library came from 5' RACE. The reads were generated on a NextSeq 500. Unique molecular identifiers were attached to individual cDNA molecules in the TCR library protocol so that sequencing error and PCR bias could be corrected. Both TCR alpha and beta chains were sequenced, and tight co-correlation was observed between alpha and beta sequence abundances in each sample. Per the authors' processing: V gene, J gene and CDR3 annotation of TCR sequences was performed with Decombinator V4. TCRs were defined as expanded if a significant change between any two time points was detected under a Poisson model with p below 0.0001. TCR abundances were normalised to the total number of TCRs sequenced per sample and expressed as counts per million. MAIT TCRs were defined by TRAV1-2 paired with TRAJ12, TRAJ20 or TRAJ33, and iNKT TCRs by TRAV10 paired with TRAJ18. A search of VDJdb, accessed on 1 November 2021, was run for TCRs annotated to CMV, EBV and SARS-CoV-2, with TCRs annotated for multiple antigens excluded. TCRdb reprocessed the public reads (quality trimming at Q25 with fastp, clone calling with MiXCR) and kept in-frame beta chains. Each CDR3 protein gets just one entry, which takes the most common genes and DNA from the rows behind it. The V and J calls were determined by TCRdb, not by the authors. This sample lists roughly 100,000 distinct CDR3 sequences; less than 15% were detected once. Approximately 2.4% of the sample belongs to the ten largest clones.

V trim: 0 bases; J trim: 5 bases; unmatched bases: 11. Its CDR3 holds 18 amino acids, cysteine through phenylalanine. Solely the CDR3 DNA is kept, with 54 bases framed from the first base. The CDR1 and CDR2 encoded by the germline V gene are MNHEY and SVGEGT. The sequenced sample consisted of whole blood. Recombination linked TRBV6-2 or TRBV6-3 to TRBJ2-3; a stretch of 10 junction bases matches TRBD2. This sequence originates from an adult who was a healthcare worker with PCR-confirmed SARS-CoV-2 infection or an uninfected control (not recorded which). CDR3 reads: CASSYSTSSGGVLDTQYF. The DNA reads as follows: TGTGCCAGCAGTTACTCGACGTCTAGCGGGGGTGTACTAGATACGCAGTATTTT.